This T cell receptor beta chain was sequenced for a study of cytomegalovirus exposure and HLA in healthy donors. Study outcomes and limitations: An Asian-associated ancestry cluster reportedly showed fewer N-insertions than the approximately 620-donor mean in a later analysis. A few V segments could not be told apart, such as TRBV6-2 and TRBV6-3, and were left out. V- and J-gene trimming of TCR beta was linked (in a later analysis) to a missense DCLRE1C variant. In a later analysis, the majority of CMV-associated beta chains seemingly showed HLA restriction.

Germline CDR1 is WNHNN and CDR2 is SYGVQD (reference sequence). The CDR3 has 15 amino acids. Vbeta (60) and Jbeta (13) primers were used in the PCR. Clones were read by immunoSEQ multiplex PCR, and TCRdb kept only the in-frame ones, dropping some. The sample records about 140,000 clones, roughly 76% being singletons. A word on this clone: Its specificity is not known.

The sample consisted of PBMCs. The receptor was isolated from a female donor in good health and CMV-seronegative. The rearrangement links TRBV10-1 to TRBJ2-5, with D possibly TRBD2 on 8 matching bases. TRBJ2-7 explains the end of the DNA better; the J call may be wrong. The CDR3 DNA reads as TGCGCCAGCAGTCAGGGGGGTAGCGGGATGTACGAGCAGTACTTC. Translated: CASSQGGSGMYEQYF.